Shown below are 9 T cell receptor beta chains from a single sample sequenced in a study of beta chain features in type 1 diabetes. These receptors' antigens are unknown. Broader study findings: Type 1 diabetes patients showed a moderate but significant shortening of TCRB CDR3s in all four CD4+ subsets.

Reverse transcription of all isolated RNA meant that expressed TCRB transcripts were sequenced. The table came from immunoSEQ multiplex PCR; TCRdb's copy has only in-frame clones and leaves some out. The sample includes under 350,000 clones, roughly 25% seen only once; the top ten take 0.012%. Sequencing was carried out using naive CD4+ T cells from blood. Receptors originate from a woman aged 25 to 45 with type 1 diabetes.

The chain recombines TRBV7-9 with TRBJ1-3, with a weak D call TRBD1 (5 bases). Trimming shortened V by 5 bases and J by 1 base, and 9 bases separated the two germline ends. Germline-derived CDR1 and CDR2 are SEHNR and FQNEAQ (reference sequence). This CDR3 has 14 amino acids. The CDR3 coding sequence is TGTGCCAGCAGCCTCAGGGTTTCTGGAAACACCATATATTTT. It codes for CASSLRVSGNTIYF.

The chain is built from TRBV4-1 and TRBJ2-3, with 7 bases identical to TRBD1. Germline trimming cut 3 bases from V and 6 bases from J; bases unmatched to any gene: 3. Germline loops: CDR1 MGHRA, CDR2 YSYEKL. The CDR3 is made up of 13 amino acids. This chain's CDR3 is CASSQGQLDTQYF. CDR3 bases: TGCGCCAGCAGCCAGGGACAGTTGGATACGCAGTATTTT.

This clone has just a few counts. The chain carries TRBV5-1 and TRBJ2-6, with 10 bases fitting TRBD1. The CDR3 covers 17 residues. The V segment lost 4 bases and the J segment 2 bases; nucleotides outside the gene matches: 6. Germline CDR1 reads SGHRS; CDR2 reads YFSETQ. The CDR3 spells CASSRGTGVAGANVLTF. As DNA, the CDR3 is TGCGCCAGCAGCCGCGGGACAGGGGTGGCTGGGGCCAACGTCCTGACTTTC.

This clone was detected a few times. This CDR3 reads CAWSGIDRGRATEAFF. CDR3 DNA: TGTGCCTGGAGTGGGATCGACAGGGGGCGAGCCACTGAAGCTTTCTTT. V and J are TRBV30 and TRBJ1-1; 10 nucleotides agree with TRBD1. Germline trimming cut 1 base from V and 4 bases from J; bases unmatched to any gene: 9. CDR1 and CDR2 from the germline V gene are GTSNPN and SVGIG (reference sequence). The length of the CDR3 is 16 residues.

The chain joins TRBV11-3 to TRBJ2-3; possibly TRBD2 for D (6 bases). There are 12 residues in the CDR3. The germline V gene has CDR1 SGHNT and CDR2 YENEEA. V lost 1 base to trimming and J lost 10 bases, with 9 bases between them. This CDR3 is CASSLGTTSQYF. In nucleotides, the CDR3 is TGTGCCAGCAGCTTAGGGACTACCTCGCAGTATTTT.

This chain joins TRBV5-1 and TRBJ2-5; TRBD1 agrees at 11 bases. V lost 0 bases and J lost 4; bases outside the gene matches: 8. Looked up from germline, CDR1 is SGHRS and CDR2 is YFSETQ. The length of the CDR3 is 17 residues. The CDR3 protein is CASSLAPGQGGGETQYF. In nucleotides, the CDR3 is TGCGCCAGCAGCTTGGCCCCGGGACAGGGGGGTGGAGAGACCCAGTACTTC. Full variable domain (missing parts from reference TRBV5-1 and TRBJ2-5): KAGVTQTPRYLIKTRGQQVTLSCSPISGHRSVSWYQQTPGQGLQFLFEYFSETQRNKGNFPGRFSGRQFSNSRSEMNVSTLELGDSALYLCASSLAPGQGGGETQYFGPGTRLLVL.

This clone was found a few times. V and J are TRBV7-6 and TRBJ2-1; 9 bases agree with TRBD2. CDR3 length equals 15 residues. The germline CDR1 and CDR2 sequences are SGHVS and FNYEAQ. The trim removed 5 bases at V and 6 bases at J, leaving 8 bases unmatched. CDR3 amino acids: CASSPIAGAGNEQFF. The CDR3 DNA follows: TGTGCCAGCAGCCCTATAGCGGGAGCGGGCAATGAGCAGTTCTTC.

The chain carries TRBV5-1 and TRBJ1-2, with D perhaps TRBD1 (5 bases). Germline CDR1 is SGHRS and CDR2 is YFSETQ. V was pared by 0 bases and J by 8 bases, with 11 bases between. CDR3 length: 13 residues. Here the CDR3 reads CASSLAGHSGYTF. In DNA form, the CDR3 reads TGCGCCAGCAGCTTGGCCGGACACAGCGGCTACACCTTC.

This clone was seen a few times. The chain joins TRBV15 to TRBJ2-5; a possible D gene is TRBD2 (5 bases). Germline CDR1 is LNHNV and CDR2 is YYDKDF (reference sequence). The CDR3 has 14 amino acids. The V gene lost 0 bases and the J gene lost 3 bases, with 8 bases spanning the gap. DNA for the CDR3: TGTGCCACCAGCAGAGATATCGGGGAAGAGACCCAGTACTTC. As protein: CATSRDIGEETQYF. Filled out from reference TRBV15 and TRBJ2-5, the complete variable domain reads DAMVIQNPRYQVTQFGKPVTLSCSQTLNHNVMYWYQQKSSQAPKLLFHYYDKDFNNEADTPDNFQSRRPNTSFCFLDIRSPGLGDTAMYLCATSRDIGEETQYFGPGTRLLVL.